The 30 T cell receptor beta chains below come from one sample, sequenced in a study of cytomegalovirus exposure and HLA in healthy donors. The study ran its PCR with 60 Vbeta and 13 Jbeta primers. Only in-frame clones appear in the TCRdb table, and some are missing; sequencing was by immunoSEQ multiplex PCR. This sample has 90,000 to 150,000 clones; 73% occur once, and the top ten carry about 4%. The source material was PBMCs. The source of these receptors is a woman in her thirties or forties in good health and CMV-seronegative.

A remark on this clone: One end of the junction does not line up with germline, which may come from a read error. V and J are TRBV7-2 and TRBJ2-3; 12 bases fit TRBD2. There are 14 residues in the CDR3. Germline V gene lookup returns CDR1 SGHTA and CDR2 FQGNSA. Here the CDR3 DNA reads TGTGCCAGCAGCCTAGCGGGAGGGGTAGATACGCAGTATTTT. Its translation is CASSLAGGVDTQYF.

V is TRBV18 and J is TRBJ1-6; 7 positions agree with TRBD1. This CDR3 has 15 amino acids. Germline trimming cut 4 bases from V and 7 bases from J; bases unmatched to any gene: 7. From germline, CDR1 is KGHSH and CDR2 LQKENI. CDR3 amino acids: CASSLWTGENSPLHF. The DNA for the CDR3 is TGTGCCAGCTCACTGTGGACAGGTGAAAATTCACCCCTCCACTTT.

V and J are TRBV7-2 and TRBJ2-1; TRBD2 matches at 14 bases. Looked up from germline, CDR1 is SGHTA and CDR2 is FQGNSA. The CDR3 covers 15 residues. The trim removed 4 bases at V and 12 bases at J, leaving 8 bases unmatched. The DNA for the CDR3 is TGTGCCAGCAGCTCCCAGACTAGCGGGGGGGCCGGGCAGTTCTTC. Protein product: CASSSQTSGGAGQFF.

Details on this clone: The same CDR3 is also encoded by other DNA sequences in this sample. The V call is TRBV6-1, the J call TRBJ2-7, with 11 bases matching TRBD2. V lost 9 bases to trimming and J lost 4 bases; unmatched junction nucleotides: 11. CDR3 length: 15 amino acids. Germline loops: CDR1 MNHNS, CDR2 SASEGT. The DNA of the CDR3 is TGTGCCAGTCAAATTACTCTAGCGGGGGGTTACGAGCAGTACTTC. Its translation: CASQITLAGGYEQYF.

V gene TRBV27 combines with J gene TRBJ1-3, with D maybe TRBD1 (5 bases). Trimming took off 2 bases at V and 0 bases at J, with 8 bases between the two ends. Germline lookup yields CDR1 MNHEY and CDR2 SMNVEV (reference sequence). The CDR3 length is 15 residues. CDR3 sequence (DNA): TGTGCCAGCAGTTTAGGACAAAGCTCTGGAAACACCATATATTTT. Amino acid sequence: CASSLGQSSGNTIYF.

As regards this clone: This specimen includes other DNA sequences encoding the same CDR3. In DNA, the CDR3 is TGTGCCAGCAGCTTCCCAGGGGGCACCTACGAGCAGTACTTC. This codes for CASSFPGGTYEQYF. The chain links TRBV7-2 to TRBJ2-7; 8 nucleotides line up with TRBD1. The trim removed 3 bases at V and 2 bases at J, leaving 3 bases unmatched. CDR3 length: 14 amino acids. Per germline, CDR1 SGHTA and CDR2 FQGNSA.

V gene TRBV5-4 combines with J gene TRBJ1-6; 7 bases fit TRBD1. V was clipped by 6 bases and J by 7 bases; unmatched bases: 10. This CDR3 is built from 15 residues. From germline, CDR1 is SGHNT and CDR2 YYREEE (reference sequence). CDR3 protein: CASTPRPGGNSPLHF. The CDR3 bases are TGTGCCAGCACCCCGAGGCCAGGGGGAAATTCACCCCTCCACTTT.

This chain connects TRBV10-3 to TRBJ2-2, with 7 nucleotides matching TRBD1. CDR3 length: 16 residues. V lost 4 bases, J lost 1 base, and 6 bases stayed unmatched. Germline V CDR1 and CDR2: ENHRY, SYGVKD. The CDR3 is CAISGGRQGNTGELFF. The CDR3 region has the DNA TGTGCCATCAGTGGGGGGAGACAGGGGAACACCGGGGAGCTGTTTTTT.

V gene TRBV18 combines with J gene TRBJ2-1; 8 bases match TRBD1. CDR1 is KGHSH and CDR2 is LQKENI in the germline V gene. The CDR3 loop spans 15 amino acids. The ends lost 5 bases at V and 6 bases at J; junction bases unmatched: 9. The CDR3: CASSEGQGFINEQFF. CDR3 in DNA: TGTGCCAGCTCAGAAGGACAGGGCTTCATCAATGAGCAGTTCTTC.

The chain uses TRBV10-3 and TRBJ2-7; D might be TRBD2 (5 bases). V lost 2 bases and J lost 6, with 5 bases in between. CDR1 and CDR2 (germline): ENHRY, SYGVKD. This CDR3 contains 11 residues. The CDR3 here is CAISETSEQYF. CDR3 coding DNA: TGTGCCATCAGTGAGACTAGCGAGCAGTACTTC.

The V and J genes are TRBV30 and TRBJ2-3; no reliable D call. In germline, CDR1 is GTSNPN, CDR2 SVGIG (reference sequence). Between the trimmed V and J ends, which lost 4 bases and 1 base, there was a span of 6 bases. The CDR3 loop spans 12 amino acids. CDR3 protein: CAWTPGTDTQYF. DNA of the CDR3: TGTGCCTGGACCCCTGGCACAGATACGCAGTATTTT.

V and J are TRBV30 and TRBJ1-1; the D gene is possibly TRBD1 (5 bases). V was shortened by 2 bases and J by 1 base, with 11 bases between the two germline ends. The germline gives CDR1 GTSNPN, CDR2 SVGIG (reference sequence). This CDR3 has 14 residues. CDR3 sequence: CAWSTRGGNTEAFF. The DNA of the CDR3 is TGTGCCTGGAGTACCCGGGGGGGGAACACTGAAGCTTTCTTT.

The chain joins TRBV2 to TRBJ2-1; 13 bases line up with TRBD2. The CDR3 length is 15 residues. The ends lost 4 bases at V and 7 bases at J; junction bases unmatched: 4. The germline V gene encodes CDR1 SNHLY and CDR2 FYNNEI. CDR3 sequence (DNA): TGTGCCAGCAGTGGGACTAGCGGGGGCCTAAATGAGCAGTTCTTC. Translated, it gives CASSGTSGGLNEQFF.

This clone showed up just once. The rearrangement uses TRBV25-1 and TRBJ1-5; D is perhaps TRBD1 (5 bases). With 1 base removed from V and 3 bases from J, the gap between germline ends came to 13 bases. Germline CDR1 reads MGHDK; CDR2 reads SYGVNS. The CDR3 loop spans 16 amino acids. The CDR3 sequence: CASSELGELHNQPQHF. In nucleotides, the CDR3 is TGTGCCAGCAGTGAATTAGGGGAACTGCACAATCAGCCCCAGCATTTT.

The rearrangement uses TRBV2 and TRBJ1-4, with D perhaps TRBD1 (5 bases). CDR3 size: 14 residues. Germline loops: CDR1 SNHLY, CDR2 FYNNEI. V gave up 4 bases and J gave up 5 bases, with 11 bases separating them. CDR3 protein: CASSALRTNEKLFF. Written as DNA, the CDR3 is TGTGCCAGCAGTGCTCTCCGGACAAATGAAAAACTGTTTTTT.

In its sample, this clone was seen a few times. The chain uses TRBV6-4 and TRBJ2-1, with D maybe TRBD1 (5 bases). Germline values: CDR1 MRHNA, CDR2 SNTAGT. Trimming stripped 1 base from V and 6 bases from J, with 13 bases between. The CDR3 is 15 residues long. The CDR3 spells CASSDFDRGPNEQFF. The CDR3 DNA reads TGTGCCAGCAGTGACTTCGACAGAGGTCCCAATGAGCAGTTCTTC.

The gene calls are TRBV6-1 and TRBJ1-1; D gene ambiguous. V shed 6 bases and J shed 9 bases, with 20 bases lying between them. Germline V gene data show CDR1 as MNHNS and CDR2 as SASEGT. CDR3 length: 14 residues. CDR3 residues: CASSPPGGPPQAFF. CDR3 DNA sequence: TGTGCCAGCAGCCCCCCGGGAGGCCCCCCGCAAGCTTTCTTT.

The V gene is TRBV4-3, the J gene TRBJ2-7; 7 nucleotides match TRBD1. V lost 4 bases to trimming and J lost 3 bases; unmatched junction nucleotides: 12. The V gene's germline CDR1 is LGHNA and CDR2 YSLEER. This CDR3 is built from 16 residues. This CDR3 is CASSRDSEVPFYEQYF. The CDR3 DNA reads TGCGCCAGCAGCCGGGACAGTGAAGTTCCTTTCTACGAGCAGTACTTC.

This chain links TRBV11-2 with TRBJ2-2; TRBD2 matches 10 bases. This CDR3 has 18 amino acids. The junction had 14 bases not matched to a gene; V was cut back by 5 bases and J by 5 bases. From germline, CDR1 is SGHAT and CDR2 FQNNGV. CDR3 sequence (DNA): TGTGCCAGCAGCCCCCGCCGTCTGGGACTAGCGAGGACCGGGGAGCTGTTTTTT. Amino acid sequence: CASSPRRLGLARTGELFF.

This clone occurred a few times. Other DNA sequences in the same sample also yield this CDR3. The CDR3 is CASSQDQGPYGYTF. The CDR3 region has the DNA TGCGCCAGCAGCCAAGATCAGGGGCCCTATGGCTACACCTTC. The V gene is TRBV4-3, the J gene TRBJ1-2; D may be TRBD1 (6 bases). Germline V gene data show CDR1 as LGHNA and CDR2 as YSLEER. V was pared by 0 bases and J by 4 bases, with 9 bases between. This CDR3 has 14 amino acids.

The chain carries TRBV2 and TRBJ2-5, with TRBD2 matching 12 bases. The CDR3 is 15 residues long. The V and J ends lost 5 bases and 5 bases, in that order; junction bases with no gene match: 6. Germline V gene sequence: CDR1 SNHLY, CDR2 FYNNEI. CDR3 nucleotides: TGTGCCAGCAGTCTAGCGGGAGGGAACTGGGAGACCCAGTACTTC. Amino acid sequence: CASSLAGGNWETQYF.

The V and J genes are TRBV19 and TRBJ2-1, with 12 bases fitting TRBD2. The CDR3 has 16 residues. Germline trimming cut 7 bases from V and 7 bases from J; bases unmatched to any gene: 11. CDR1 LNHDA and CDR2 SQIVND come from the germline V gene (reference sequence). The DNA of the CDR3 is TGTGCCAGTACCTCGCGGCTAGCGGGAGGGTCGAATGAGCAGTTCTTC. Its protein is CASTSRLAGGSNEQFF.

This clone has a handful of counts. The V call is TRBV4-2, the J call TRBJ2-5; 9 nucleotides line up with TRBD2. This CDR3 has 18 residues. Germline CDR1 is LGHNA and CDR2 is YNFKEQ. V lost 0 bases to trimming and J lost 5 bases; unmatched junction nucleotides: 13. CDR3 nucleotide sequence: TGTGCCAGCAGCCAAGAGCGGAGGAGCGGGAGGCTGGAGGAGACCCAGTACTTC. Translated, it gives CASSQERRSGRLEETQYF.

This clone turned up a few times. The rearrangement links TRBV2 to TRBJ1-5; 7 nucleotides line up with TRBD1. Trimming at V came to 5 bases and at J to 0 bases, leaving 10 bases not matched to a gene. This CDR3 has 17 residues. In germline, CDR1 is SNHLY, CDR2 FYNNEI. The CDR3 loop is CASSFPGQSYSNQPQHF. In DNA form, the CDR3 reads TGTGCCAGCAGTTTTCCGGGACAGAGCTATAGCAATCAGCCCCAGCATTTT. The full variable domain, completed using reference TRBV2 and TRBJ1-5, is EPEVTQTPSHQVTQMGQEVILRCVPISNHLYFYWYRQILGQKVEFLVSFYNNEISEKSEIFDDQFSVERPDGSNFTLKIRSTKLEDSAMYFCASSFPGQSYSNQPQHFGDGTRLSIL.

V and J are TRBV5-8 and TRBJ2-2; 9 bases fit TRBD1. The CDR3 covers 15 residues. After removal of 6 bases from V and 9 bases from J, the junction contained 12 bases not matched to a gene. CDR1 is SGHTS, CDR2 YDEGEE, per germline. DNA for the CDR3: TGTGCCAGCACCACCGGGACAGGGCCCCGCAGGGAGCTGTTTTTT. Protein product: CASTTGTGPRRELFF.

This clone was counted once. The CDR3 is CASSQGTVSSYEQYF. As DNA, the CDR3 is TGTGCCAGCAGCCAAGGGACTGTCAGCTCCTACGAGCAGTACTTC. The chain couples TRBV11-2 to TRBJ2-7, with D maybe TRBD2 (6 bases). The CDR3 consists of 15 residues. The germline V gene encodes CDR1 SGHAT and CDR2 FQNNGV. V lost 5 bases and J 0 bases, leaving 14 bases between the germline ends.

V gene TRBV30 combines with J gene TRBJ2-5; no firm D call. Germline V lookup: CDR1 GTSNPN, CDR2 SVGIG (reference sequence). Trimming shortened V by 0 bases and J by 5 bases, and 10 bases separated the two germline ends. The CDR3 is made up of 13 amino acids. Written as DNA, the CDR3 is TGTGCCTGGAGTGTAGCCCTCTCGGAGACCCAGTACTTC. It is translated as CAWSVALSETQYF.

This clone was seen once. A junction end diverges from the germline sequence, so it may reflect a read error. The chain joins TRBV11-2 to TRBJ2-3; the D is unclear. This CDR3 is 14 amino acids long. Per germline, CDR1 SGHAT and CDR2 FQNNGV. The CDR3 is CASSLSPPTNTQYF. The CDR3 nucleotides read TGTGCCAGCAGCTTATCCCCACCCACAAATACGCAGTATTTT. Filled out from reference TRBV11-2 and TRBJ2-3, the complete variable domain reads EAGVAQSPRYKIIEKRQSVAFWCNPISGHATLYWYQQILGQGPKLLIQFQNNGVVDDSQLPKDRFSAERLKGVDSTLKIQPAKLEDSAVYLCASSLSPPTNTQYFGPGTRLTVL.

This chain links TRBV19 with TRBJ2-2; TRBD2 might be the D (5 bases). From germline, CDR1 is LNHDA and CDR2 SQIVND (reference sequence). V dropped 2 bases and J dropped 5 bases, with 9 bases sitting between them. This CDR3 contains 14 residues. This CDR3 reads CASSIRRRTGELFF. The CDR3 nucleotides are TGTGCCAGTAGTATACGACGGAGGACCGGGGAGCTGTTTTTT.

This clone has just a few counts. The V and J genes are TRBV12-5 and TRBJ1-5, with D unclear. Between the trimmed V and J ends, which lost 6 bases and 1 base, there was a span of 4 bases. The CDR3 is made up of 12 amino acids. Germline lookup yields CDR1 LGHNT and CDR2 FRNRAP. The CDR3 loop is CASGQSNQPQHF. The CDR3 DNA is TGTGCTAGTGGACAGAGCAATCAGCCCCAGCATTTT.